One sample yielded the 13 T cell receptor beta chains listed below, sequenced in a study of T cell repertoires in cytomegalovirus infection. MiXCR, applied by TCRdb to the reads, yields one record per CDR3 protein. The sample lists 600,000 to 800,000 distinct CDR3 sequences; less than 25% were seen once. Sequenced: CD8+ T cells from PBMCs. The source is a human donor in good health (CMV status not recorded). Some clones in this sample may be carry-over from other donors' samples.

Worth noting for this clonotype: Its ends do not fully match the called genes, so a read error is possible. The gene calls are TRBV28 and TRBJ1-1; D not certain. CDR1 and CDR2 (germline): MDHEN, SYDVKM. This CDR3 is built from 12 residues. CDR3 in amino acids: CASSSSTEEVFF. The CDR3 nucleotides are TGTGCCAGCAGTTCATCGACCGAGGAAGTTTTCTTT.

V gene TRBV6-4 combines with J gene TRBJ2-1; 9 positions agree with TRBD2. In germline, CDR1 is MRHNA, CDR2 SNTAGT. The CDR3 has 16 residues. Trimming removed 2 bases from V and 8 bases from J; junction bases left unmatched: 10. The CDR3 DNA follows: TGTGCCAGCAGTGACGGCCTAGCGGGGAGGTACCATGAGCAGTTCTTC. It yields the protein CASSDGLAGRYHEQFF.

The chain is built from TRBV5-3 and TRBJ2-6; D call uncertain. TRBV5-3 is designated an ORF whose function remains uncertain. The CDR3 has 13 residues. Trimming removed 9 bases from V and 0 bases from J, with 7 bases in between. The CDR3 nucleotides read TGTGCCACCTGGAACTCTGGGGCCAACGTCCTGACTTTC. Encoded protein: CATWNSGANVLTF.

The chain employs TRBV19 and TRBJ1-1, with a possible D match to TRBD1 (6 bases). Trimming removed 7 bases at V and 4 bases at J, with 13 bases between. The germline CDR1 and CDR2 sequences are LNHDA and SQIVND (reference sequence). CDR3 size: 13 residues. Written as DNA, the CDR3 is TGTGCCAGTAAACAGGGATCCCGCACTGAAGCTTTCTTT. Translation: CASKQGSRTEAFF.

V is TRBV2 and J is TRBJ1-6; D is unresolved. V was pared by 7 bases and J by 7 bases, with 14 bases between. Per the germline V gene, CDR1 is SNHLY and CDR2 is FYNNEI. This CDR3 has 14 residues. The CDR3 DNA reads TGTGCCAGCAACGTTCGGGGATACAATTCACCCCTCCACTTT. Its protein product is CASNVRGYNSPLHF.

This clonotype has ten or more counts. The chain employs TRBV28 and TRBJ2-6; no clear D. There are 17 residues in the CDR3. Germline V gives CDR1 MDHEN, CDR2 SYDVKM. V lost 3 bases and J 4 bases, leaving 16 bases between the germline ends. In DNA, the CDR3 is TGTGCCAGCAGTTTTTTTGGACGGACGGTCGGGGCCAACGTCCTGACTTTC. It specifies CASSFFGRTVGANVLTF.

This clonotype was picked up many times. The rearrangement links TRBV7-6 to TRBJ1-2; 10 bases match TRBD1. Trimming at V came to 4 bases and at J to 4 bases, leaving 6 bases not matched to a gene. Germline values: CDR1 SGHVS, CDR2 FNYEAQ. The CDR3 extends over 15 amino acids. Here the CDR3 DNA reads TGTGCCAGCAGCTCGACAGGGGGCGTAGGCTATGGCTACACCTTC. This encodes CASSSTGGVGYGYTF.

The chain uses TRBV13 and TRBJ2-1; 7 nucleotides agree with TRBD2. This CDR3 spans 15 amino acids. Germline CDR1 and CDR2: PRHDT and FYEKMQ (reference sequence). Trimming took 5 bases from V and 0 from J; bases not matched to a gene: 4. This chain's CDR3 is CASSQRGLSYNEQFF. The CDR3 bases are TGTGCCAGCAGCCAGCGGGGCCTCTCCTACAATGAGCAGTTCTTC. The full variable domain, with the rest looked up from reference TRBV13 and TRBJ2-1, is AAGVIQSPRHLIKEKRETATLKCYPIPRHDTVYWYQQGPGQDPQFLISFYEKMQSDKGSIPDRFSAQQFSDYHSELNMSSLELGDSALYFCASSQRGLSYNEQFFGPGTRLTVL.

The rearrangement links TRBV6-2 or TRBV6-3 to TRBJ2-2; 7 bases are shared with TRBD2. The CDR3 covers 15 residues. Germline V gives CDR1 MNHEY, CDR2 SVGEGT. The junction had 5 bases not matched to a gene; V was cut back by 7 bases and J by 0 bases. The CDR3 region is CASNLGTTNTGELFF. The CDR3 DNA is TGTGCCAGCAACCTCGGGACTACGAACACCGGGGAGCTGTTTTTT.

This clonotype was recorded many times. This rearrangement joins TRBV20-1 to TRBJ2-5, with 7 bases matching TRBD1. The germline V gene encodes CDR1 DFQATT and CDR2 SNEGSKA (reference sequence). V was pared by 0 bases and J by 2 bases, with 12 bases of the junction left unmatched. The CDR3 contains 17 residues. The CDR3 coding sequence is TGCAGTGCTAGAGACTATGGGACAGCGATAAGACAAGAGACCCAGTACTTC. Protein sequence: CSARDYGTAIRQETQYF.

This clonotype was detected a few times. The genes are TRBV14 and TRBJ1-1, with D tentatively TRBD1 (6 bases). This CDR3 comprises 16 residues. V was trimmed by 0 bases and J by 3 bases, leaving 14 bases between them. Germline CDR1 reads SGHDN; CDR2 reads FVKESK. CDR3 loop: CASSQEGAWEDTEAFF. For the CDR3, the DNA is TGTGCCAGCAGCCAAGAGGGGGCGTGGGAGGACACTGAAGCTTTCTTT.

This clonotype was observed a few times. The chain uses TRBV6-2 or TRBV6-3 and TRBJ2-7, with D possibly TRBD1 on 6 matching bases. CDR1 and CDR2 from the germline V gene are MNHEY and SVGEGT. CDR3 length: 19 amino acids. Trimming shortened V by 5 bases and J by 1 base, and 27 bases separated the two germline ends. The CDR3 DNA reads TGTGCCAGCAGTCGCCGGATTGATACAGGGTCCCCATATTCCTACGAGCAGTACGTC. This gives the protein CASSRRIDTGSPYSYEQYV.

This clonotype was counted at least ten times. The V gene is TRBV7-4, the J gene TRBJ2-1; D unclear. V lost 2 bases, J lost 0 bases, and 23 bases lay in between. Germline-derived CDR1 and CDR2 are SGHVT and SQSDAQ. CDR3 size: 20 residues. CDR3 residues: CASSLSELVVRRSSYNEQFF. DNA for the CDR3: TGTGCCAGCAGCTTAAGTGAGTTGGTGGTCCGCCGAAGCTCCTACAATGAGCAGTTCTTC.